Following are 10 T cell receptor beta chains from one sample sequenced in a study of T cell responses to AZD1222 COVID-19 vaccine. Some clones are missing from TCRdb's copy, which holds only in-frame ones; the method was immunoSEQ multiplex PCR. This table has more than 85,000 clones, roughly nine tenths appearing once. The sample consisted of peripheral blood, taken 28 days after the second AZD1222 dose. The source is an adult who received the AZD1222 COVID-19 vaccine.

V and J are TRBV28 and TRBJ1-2; 9 bases match TRBD1. CDR1 is MDHEN, CDR2 SYDVKM, per germline. The CDR3 totals 14 residues. The V gene end was trimmed by 5 bases and the J gene end by 4 bases; junction bases not matched to a gene: 5. The CDR3 here is CASSIRDRVYGYTF. In nucleotides, the CDR3 is TGTGCCAGCAGTATCCGGGACAGGGTCTATGGCTACACCTTC.

This chain uses TRBV7-2 with TRBJ2-3; 8 positions agree with TRBD1. Per germline, CDR1 SGHTA and CDR2 FQGNSA. The CDR3 totals 15 residues. Unmatched junction bases numbered 5, after V lost 5 bases and J lost 1 base. DNA of the CDR3: TGTGCCAGCAGCCCTCAGGGGGCGCGCACAGATACGCAGTATTTT. Its translation is CASSPQGARTDTQYF.

V is TRBV29-1 and J is TRBJ1-2; D call uncertain. The CDR3 sequence is 12 residues long. CDR1 and CDR2 (germline): SQVTM, ANQGSEA. Trimming cost V 1 base and J 8 bases, with 11 bases left between them. The CDR3 sequence is CSVEVGKEGYTF. The CDR3 DNA sequence: TGCAGCGTTGAAGTAGGGAAGGAGGGCTACACCTTC.

The CDR3 DNA reads as TGTGCCAGCAGTCTCAGGGGGATGGCCGGGGAGCTGTTTTTT. Protein product: CASSLRGMAGELFF. The rearrangement uses TRBV28 and TRBJ2-2, with 7 nucleotides matching TRBD1. Germline CDR1 and CDR2: MDHEN and SYDVKM. CDR3 size: 14 residues. With 5 bases clipped from V and 6 bases from J, the junction kept 6 bases outside the gene matches. Supplemented by reference TRBV28 and TRBJ2-2, the full variable domain reads DVKVTQSSRYLVKRTGEKVFLECVQDMDHENMFWYRQDPGLGLRLIYFSYDVKMKEKGDIPEGYSVSREKKERFSLILESASTNQTSMYLCASSLRGMAGELFFGEGSRLTVL.

The gene calls are TRBV11-3 and TRBJ1-1; D ambiguous. CDR1 is SGHNT and CDR2 is YENEEA in the germline V gene. The CDR3 runs to 15 residues. V lost 5 bases and J 1 base, leaving 14 bases between the germline ends. CDR3 loop: CASSPSGYGNTEAFF. The DNA for the CDR3 is TGTGCCAGCAGCCCCAGCGGGTATGGGAACACTGAAGCTTTCTTT.

The V call is TRBV30, the J call TRBJ2-3; D gene unclear. From germline, CDR1 is GTSNPN and CDR2 SVGIG (reference sequence). The CDR3 contains 12 residues. V was trimmed by 0 bases and J by 2 bases, leaving 3 bases between them. The CDR3 reads CAWSVSTDTQYF. The DNA of the CDR3 is TGTGCCTGGAGTGTTTCCACAGATACGCAGTATTTT. Drawing the rest from reference TRBV30 and TRBJ2-3, the complete variable domain is SQTIHQWPATLVQPVGSPLSLECTVEGTSNPNLYWYRQAAGRGLQLLFYSVGIGQISSEVPQNLSASRPQDRQFILSSKKLLLSDSGFYLCAWSVSTDTQYFGPGTRLTVL.

V and J are TRBV24-1 and TRBJ1-2; tentative D call: TRBD1 (6 bases). CDR3 length: 14 residues. V lost 3 bases and J lost 3, with 10 bases in between. Per the germline V gene, CDR1 is KGHDR and CDR2 is SFDVKD. The CDR3 region has the DNA TGTGCCACCAGTGATCCAGGGGTAGACTATGGCTACACCTTC. It encodes CATSDPGVDYGYTF.

The chain joins TRBV12-3 or TRBV12-4 to TRBJ2-1; D is perhaps TRBD1 (6 bases). V dropped 11 bases and J dropped 10 bases, with 15 bases sitting between them. This CDR3 spans 11 amino acids. The CDR3 region has the DNA TGTGCCGCGAAACAGGGTCTGGAGCAGTTCTTC. This codes for CAAKQGLEQFF.

The chain links TRBV5-1 to TRBJ1-1; TRBD1 matches at 10 bases. J gave up 4 bases and V 4 bases, and 7 bases lay outside the gene matches. The CDR3 has 15 residues. The germline V gene encodes CDR1 SGHRS and CDR2 YFSETQ. CDR3 residues: CASSANGQGVTEAFF. The CDR3 nucleotides read TGCGCCAGCAGCGCTAACGGACAGGGGGTCACTGAAGCTTTCTTT.

There are a few counts of this clone. CDR3 protein: CASSEAADFSYNSPLHF. CDR3 DNA: TGTGCCAGCAGTGAAGCGGCAGATTTCTCCTATAATTCACCCCTCCACTTT. The chain employs TRBV6-1 and TRBJ1-6; D ambiguous. The CDR3 has 17 residues. Trimming cost V 0 bases and J 0 bases, with 9 bases left between them. Germline V gene lookup returns CDR1 MNHNS and CDR2 SASEGT.